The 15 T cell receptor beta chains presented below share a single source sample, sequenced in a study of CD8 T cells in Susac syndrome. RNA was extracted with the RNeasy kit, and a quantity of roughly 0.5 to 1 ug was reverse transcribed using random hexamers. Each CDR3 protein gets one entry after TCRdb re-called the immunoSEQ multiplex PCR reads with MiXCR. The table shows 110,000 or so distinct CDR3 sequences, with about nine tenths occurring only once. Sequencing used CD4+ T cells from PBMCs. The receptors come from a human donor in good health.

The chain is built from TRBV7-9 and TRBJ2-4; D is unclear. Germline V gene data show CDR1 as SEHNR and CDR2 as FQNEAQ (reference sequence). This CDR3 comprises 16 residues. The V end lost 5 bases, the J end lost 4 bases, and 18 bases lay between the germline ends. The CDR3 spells CASSLRRTATKNIQYF. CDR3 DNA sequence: TGTGCCAGCAGCCTGCGACGTACAGCGACAAAAAACATTCAGTACTTC.

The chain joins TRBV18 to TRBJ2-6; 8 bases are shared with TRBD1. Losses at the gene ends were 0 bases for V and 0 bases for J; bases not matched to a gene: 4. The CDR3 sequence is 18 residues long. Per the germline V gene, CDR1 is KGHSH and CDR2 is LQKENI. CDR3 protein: CASSPPGQVLSGANVLTF. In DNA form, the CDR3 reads TGTGCCAGCTCACCACCGGGACAGGTGCTCTCTGGGGCCAACGTCCTGACTTTC.

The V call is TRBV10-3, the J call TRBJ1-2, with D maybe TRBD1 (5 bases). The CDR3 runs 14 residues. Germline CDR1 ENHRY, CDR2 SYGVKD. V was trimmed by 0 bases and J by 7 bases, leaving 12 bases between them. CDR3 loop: CAISESGVRAGYTF. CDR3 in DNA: TGTGCCATCAGTGAGTCGGGGGTACGAGCTGGCTACACCTTC.

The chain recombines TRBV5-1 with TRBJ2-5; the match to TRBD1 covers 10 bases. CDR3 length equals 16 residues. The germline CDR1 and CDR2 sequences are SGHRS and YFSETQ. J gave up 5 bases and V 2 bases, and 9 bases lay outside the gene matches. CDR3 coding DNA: TGCGCCAGCAGCTTTCTCTCGGGACAGGGGTCGGAGACCCAGTACTTC. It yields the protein CASSFLSGQGSETQYF.

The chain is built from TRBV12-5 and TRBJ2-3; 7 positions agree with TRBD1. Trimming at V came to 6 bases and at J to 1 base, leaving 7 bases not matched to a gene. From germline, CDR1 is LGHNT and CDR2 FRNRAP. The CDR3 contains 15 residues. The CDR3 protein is CASGEHDRGTDTQYF. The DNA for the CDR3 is TGTGCTAGTGGCGAACATGACAGGGGCACAGATACGCAGTATTTT.

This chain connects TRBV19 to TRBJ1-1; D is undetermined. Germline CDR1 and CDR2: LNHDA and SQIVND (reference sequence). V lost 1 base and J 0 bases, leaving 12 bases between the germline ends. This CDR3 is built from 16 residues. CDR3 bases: TGTGCCAGTAGTATAGGGGCTCGGCGGTTGAACACTGAAGCTTTCTTT. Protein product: CASSIGARRLNTEAFF.

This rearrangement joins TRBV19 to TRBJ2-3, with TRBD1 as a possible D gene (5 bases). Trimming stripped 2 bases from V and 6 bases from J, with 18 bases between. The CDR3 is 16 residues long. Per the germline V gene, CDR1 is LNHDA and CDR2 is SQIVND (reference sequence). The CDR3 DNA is TGTGCCAGTAGTATATTCCTCGGCCAGGGTCGGGATACGCAGTATTTT. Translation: CASSIFLGQGRDTQYF.

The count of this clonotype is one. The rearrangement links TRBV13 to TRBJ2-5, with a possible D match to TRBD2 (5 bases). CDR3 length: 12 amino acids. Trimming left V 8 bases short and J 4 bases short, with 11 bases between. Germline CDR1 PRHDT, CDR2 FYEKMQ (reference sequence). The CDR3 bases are TGTGCCAGCGAGGGCATCTCAGAGACCCAGTACTTC. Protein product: CASEGISETQYF.

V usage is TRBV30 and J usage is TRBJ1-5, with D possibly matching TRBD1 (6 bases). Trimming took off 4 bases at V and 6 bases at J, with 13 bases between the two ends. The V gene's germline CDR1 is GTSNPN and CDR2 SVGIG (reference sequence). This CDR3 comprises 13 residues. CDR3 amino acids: CAWTSGGGQPQHF. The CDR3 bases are TGTGCCTGGACGTCCGGGGGCGGTCAGCCCCAGCATTTT.

Here the CDR3 reads CASSDWDRGSEQFF. The CDR3, as DNA: TGTGCCAGTAGTGATTGGGACAGGGGAAGTGAGCAGTTCTTC. The chain links TRBV19 to TRBJ2-1; TRBD1 matches at 10 bases. The CDR3 spans 14 residues. Germline CDR1 is LNHDA and CDR2 is SQIVND (reference sequence). V lost 5 bases and J lost 9; bases outside the gene matches: 7.

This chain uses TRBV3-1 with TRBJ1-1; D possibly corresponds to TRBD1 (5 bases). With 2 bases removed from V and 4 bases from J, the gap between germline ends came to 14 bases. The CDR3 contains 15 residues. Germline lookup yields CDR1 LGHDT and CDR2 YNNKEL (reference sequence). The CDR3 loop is CASSQLPARVTEAFF. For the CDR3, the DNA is TGTGCCAGCAGCCAACTCCCCGCCAGGGTCACTGAAGCTTTCTTT.

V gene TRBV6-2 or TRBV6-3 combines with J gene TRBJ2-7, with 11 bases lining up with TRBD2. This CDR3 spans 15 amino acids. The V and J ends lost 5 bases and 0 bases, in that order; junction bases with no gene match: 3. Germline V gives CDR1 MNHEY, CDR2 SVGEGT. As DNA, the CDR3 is TGTGCCAGCAGTCGACTAGCGGGAAGCTCCTACGAGCAGTACTTC. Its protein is CASSRLAGSSYEQYF.

The CDR3 reads CSARDRTSETQYF. The CDR3 DNA sequence: TGCAGTGCTAGAGACAGGACTAGCGAGACCCAGTACTTC. The chain combines TRBV20-1 with TRBJ2-5, with 8 bases identical to TRBD2. The CDR3 is 13 residues long. Trimming took 0 bases from V and 5 from J; bases not matched to a gene: 2. The germline CDR1 and CDR2 sequences are DFQATT and SNEGSKA (reference sequence).

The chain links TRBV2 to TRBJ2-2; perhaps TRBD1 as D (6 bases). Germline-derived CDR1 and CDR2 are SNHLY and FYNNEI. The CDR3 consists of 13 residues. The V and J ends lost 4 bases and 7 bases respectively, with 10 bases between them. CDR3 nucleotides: TGTGCCAGCAGTGCAGACAGGAGCGGGGAGCTGTTTTTT. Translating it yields CASSADRSGELFF.

The CDR3 protein is CSAFDQDNEQFF. The CDR3 DNA sequence: TGCAGTGCTTTCGATCAGGACAATGAGCAGTTCTTC. V gene TRBV20-1 combines with J gene TRBJ2-1; D gene uncertain. Germline CDR1 DFQATT, CDR2 SNEGSKA (reference sequence). V was cut by 5 bases and J by 5 bases, with 10 bases left in between. The CDR3 runs 12 residues.